One and the same sample provided the 18 T cell receptor beta chains below, sequenced in a study of vaccination and CD4 T cells after COVID-19. The antigens of these receptors remain unknown. Cultured CD4+ T-cell DNA underwent Oncomine TCR Beta short-read sequencing. Via MiXCR, TCRdb re-called the PCR reads, giving one row per CDR3 protein. Of around 19,000 distinct CDR3 sequences listed, about 40% are singletons. As to treatment: roughly 11-day PBMC culture with coronavirus spike peptide pools or control peptides (ViraFEST assay). The specimen was CD4+ T cells from blood, cultured in vitro, collected after SARS-CoV-2 vaccination. The receptors were sampled from a human donor who had recovered from COVID-19.

This chain links TRBV6-1 with TRBJ1-1; D may be TRBD1 (6 bases). The CDR3 loop spans 15 amino acids. V was clipped by 5 bases and J by 1 base, with 14 bases between them. Germline V gives CDR1 MNHNS, CDR2 SASEGT. The CDR3 coding sequence is TGTGCCAGCAGTCACCCGGACAGCGGGAACACTGAAGCTTTCTTT. Encoded protein: CASSHPDSGNTEAFF.

J is TRBJ1-2 and V is TRBV6-1; a weak D match, TRBD1 (6 bases). Germline values: CDR1 MNHNS, CDR2 SASEGT. Trimming removed 6 bases from V and 2 bases from J, with 7 bases in between. The CDR3 spans 12 residues. The CDR3 bases are TGTGCCAGCAGGAGGGGGAACTATGGCTACACCTTC. This gives the protein CASRRGNYGYTF.

The CDR3 DNA reads TGTGCCAGCAGTACCGGACAGGGGGCGCCTAGCAATCAGCCCCAGCATTTT. Its protein is CASSTGQGAPSNQPQHF. The V and J genes are TRBV12-3 or TRBV12-4 and TRBJ1-5; 11 bases are shared with TRBD1. The ends lost 5 bases at V and 0 bases at J; junction bases unmatched: 6. The CDR3 consists of 17 residues.

The rearrangement links TRBV6-1 to TRBJ2-1; TRBD2 matches 8 bases. Germline loops: CDR1 MNHNS, CDR2 SASEGT. V shed 8 bases and J 2 bases; nucleotides not matched to a gene: 8. The CDR3 consists of 15 residues. Written as DNA, the CDR3 is TGTGCCAGCTCTACCGGGAGGGTGGCCTACAATGAGCAGTTCTTC. Its protein is CASSTGRVAYNEQFF.

This clonotype was picked up a small number of times. The gene calls are TRBV6-1 and TRBJ2-2, with TRBD2 matching 9 bases. The CDR3 is 15 residues long. Per germline, CDR1 MNHNS and CDR2 SASEGT. The V and J ends lost 3 bases and 4 bases, in that order; junction bases with no gene match: 3. CDR3 DNA sequence: TGTGCCAGCAGTGAGACTAGCGGCCCCACCGGGGAGCTGTTTTTT. Translated, it gives CASSETSGPTGELFF.

In regard to this clonotype: Germline and junction disagree at one end, which may indicate a read error. The rearrangement uses TRBV29-1 and TRBJ1-2; possible D gene TRBD1, 5 bases. Germline lookup yields CDR1 SQVTM and CDR2 ANQGSEA. This CDR3 has 12 amino acids. CDR3 DNA: TGCAGCGTTAAAGACAGAGACTATGGCTACACCTTC. It yields the protein CSVKDRDYGYTF.

The chain couples TRBV19 to TRBJ2-3; 7 bases match TRBD2. There are 14 residues in the CDR3. Unmatched junction bases numbered 7, after V lost 10 bases and J lost 0 bases. CDR1 is LNHDA, CDR2 SQIVND, per germline (reference sequence). CDR3 DNA sequence: TGTGCCACGAAAGCGGGGCCTAGCACAGATACGCAGTATTTT. Protein sequence: CATKAGPSTDTQYF.

This clonotype showed up just a few times. The V gene is TRBV7-2, the J gene TRBJ2-5; D perhaps matches TRBD2 (7 bases). There are 17 residues in the CDR3. The germline V gene encodes CDR1 SGHTA and CDR2 FQGNSA. Trimming stripped 1 base from V and 5 bases from J, with 20 bases between. CDR3 sequence (DNA): TGTGCCAGCAGCTTAGATGGGGGGGGGCCTGATGGTGAGACCCAGTACTTC. As protein: CASSLDGGGPDGETQYF.

This clonotype has a handful of counts. The rearrangement links TRBV7-2 to TRBJ2-1, with TRBD2 matching over 9 bases. V lost 5 bases and J lost 1; bases outside the gene matches: 6. The CDR3 loop spans 16 amino acids. Germline values: CDR1 SGHTA, CDR2 FQGNSA. CDR3: CASSNIAGVSYNEQFF. Written as DNA, the CDR3 is TGTGCCAGCAGCAACATAGCGGGGGTGTCCTACAATGAGCAGTTCTTC. Together with reference TRBV7-2 and TRBJ2-1, the CDR3 gives the full variable domain: GAGVSQSPSNKVTEKGKDVELRCDPISGHTALYWYRQSLGQGLEFLIYFQGNSAPDKSGLPSDRFSAERTGGSVSTLTIQRTQQEDSAVYLCASSNIAGVSYNEQFFGPGTRLTVL.

This clonotype was recorded a few times. The chain uses TRBV28 and TRBJ1-4; possibly TRBD1 for D (6 bases). This CDR3 contains 14 residues. Germline lookup yields CDR1 MDHEN and CDR2 SYDVKM. V was trimmed by 5 bases and J by 3 bases, leaving 10 bases between them. The CDR3 loop is CASSEGGPNEKLFF. The CDR3 region has the DNA TGTGCCAGCAGTGAAGGGGGGCCTAATGAAAAACTGTTTTTT.

The rearrangement uses TRBV7-3 and TRBJ2-1; D tentatively fits TRBD1 or TRBD2 (6 bases each). Looked up from germline, CDR1 is SGHTA and CDR2 is FQGTGA. This CDR3 comprises 15 residues. The V and J ends lost 6 bases and 6 bases respectively, with 18 bases between them. CDR3 residues: CASSLWGAVINEQFF. CDR3 bases: TGTGCCAGCAGTCTTTGGGGGGCAGTTATCAATGAGCAGTTCTTC.

The chain combines TRBV6-4 with TRBJ2-1; TRBD2 aligns across 12 bases. Losses at the gene ends were 5 bases for V and 4 bases for J; bases not matched to a gene: 6. Germline CDR1 reads MRHNA; CDR2 reads SNTAGT. The CDR3 covers 16 residues. The CDR3 DNA follows: TGTGCCAGCAGTTCCCTAGCGGGGGGGCAATACAATGAGCAGTTCTTC. Residues: CASSSLAGGQYNEQFF.

This clonotype has only a few counts. This chain links TRBV19 with TRBJ2-7; D is perhaps TRBD1 (6 bases). The germline V gene has CDR1 LNHDA and CDR2 SQIVND (reference sequence). Trimming pared 5 bases from V and 3 bases from J, leaving 14 bases between. CDR3 size: 14 residues. This chain's CDR3 is CASSPIQGHYEQYF. The CDR3 coding sequence is TGTGCCAGTAGTCCGATACAGGGCCACTACGAGCAGTACTTC.

The table lists this clonotype with a count of one. V usage is TRBV5-6 and J usage is TRBJ2-5; D gene ambiguous. This CDR3 spans 14 amino acids. Germline-derived CDR1 and CDR2 are SGHDT and YYEEEE. V gave up 1 base and J gave up 5 bases, with 12 bases separating them. Here the CDR3 DNA reads TGTGCCAGCAGCTTGTGGCAGAGCCGGGAGACCCAGTACTTC. This translates into CASSLWQSRETQYF.

This chain joins TRBV7-2 and TRBJ1-6, with D possibly being TRBD1 (5 bases). This CDR3 is built from 15 residues. V was pared by 1 base and J by 10 bases, with 14 bases between. Germline V gene data show CDR1 as SGHTA and CDR2 as FQGNSA. The CDR3 loop is CASSLGVQGGSPLHF. The CDR3 region has the DNA TGTGCCAGCAGCTTAGGCGTTCAGGGAGGCTCACCCCTCCACTTT.

This rearrangement joins TRBV2 to TRBJ1-5, with D tentatively TRBD1 (6 bases). In germline, CDR1 is SNHLY, CDR2 FYNNEI. Trimming took off 0 bases at V and 4 bases at J, with 10 bases between the two ends. This CDR3 spans 15 amino acids. The CDR3 spells CASSEAVGQNQPQHF. For the CDR3, the DNA is TGTGCCAGCAGTGAAGCGGTTGGACAGAATCAGCCCCAGCATTTT.

There are a few counts of this clonotype. The genes are TRBV6-5 and TRBJ1-6; 7 nucleotides match TRBD1. This CDR3 contains 16 residues. V was pared by 2 bases and J by 7 bases, with 8 bases of the junction left unmatched. Germline assignment: CDR1 MNHEY and CDR2 SVGAGI. CDR3 protein: CASSYRSTGSNSPLHF. Written as DNA, the CDR3 is TGTGCCAGCAGTTACCGCTCGACAGGGTCGAATTCACCCCTCCACTTT.

This rearrangement joins TRBV18 to TRBJ2-7; 8 nucleotides align to TRBD2. The junction had 5 bases not matched to a gene; V was cut back by 3 bases and J by 4 bases. The length of the CDR3 is 14 residues. The V gene's germline CDR1 is KGHSH and CDR2 LQKENI. CDR3 nucleotide sequence: TGTGCCAGCTCACCCAGGACTAGCCCATACGAGCAGTACTTC. Protein sequence: CASSPRTSPYEQYF.